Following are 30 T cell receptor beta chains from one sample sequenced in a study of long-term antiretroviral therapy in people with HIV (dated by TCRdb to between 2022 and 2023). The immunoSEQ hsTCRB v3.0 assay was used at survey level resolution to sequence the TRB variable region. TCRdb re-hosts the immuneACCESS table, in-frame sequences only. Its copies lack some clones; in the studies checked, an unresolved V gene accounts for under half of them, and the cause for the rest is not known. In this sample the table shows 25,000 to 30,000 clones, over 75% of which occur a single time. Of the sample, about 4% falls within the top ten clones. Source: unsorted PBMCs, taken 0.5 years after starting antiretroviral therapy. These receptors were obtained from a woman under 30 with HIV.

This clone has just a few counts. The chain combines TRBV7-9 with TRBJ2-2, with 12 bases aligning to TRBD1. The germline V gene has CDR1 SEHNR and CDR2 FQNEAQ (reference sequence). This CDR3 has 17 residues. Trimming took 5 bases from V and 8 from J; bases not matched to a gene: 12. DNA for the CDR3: TGTGCCAGCAGCCCCGACGGGACAGGGGGCGGGGCGGGGGAGCTGTTTTTT. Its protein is CASSPDGTGGGAGELFF. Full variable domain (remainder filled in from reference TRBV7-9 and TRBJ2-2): DTGVSQNPRHKITKRGQNVTFRCDPISEHNRLYWYRQTLGQGPEFLTYFQNEAQLEKSRLLSDRFSAERPKGSFSTLEIQRTEQGDSAMYLCASSPDGTGGGAGELFFGEGSRLTVL.

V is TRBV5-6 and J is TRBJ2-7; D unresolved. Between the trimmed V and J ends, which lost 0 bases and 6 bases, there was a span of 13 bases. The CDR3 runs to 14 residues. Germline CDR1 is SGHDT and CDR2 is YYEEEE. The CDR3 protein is CASSLAWETPEQYF. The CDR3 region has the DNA TGTGCCAGCAGCTTGGCCTGGGAAACCCCCGAGCAGTACTTC.

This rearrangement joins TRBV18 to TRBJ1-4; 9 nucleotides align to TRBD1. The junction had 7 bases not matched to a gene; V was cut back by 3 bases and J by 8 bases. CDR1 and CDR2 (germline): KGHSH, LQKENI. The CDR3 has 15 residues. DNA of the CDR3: TGTGCCAGCTCACCGGACAGGGGAATTGGGGAAAAACTGTTTTTT. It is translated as CASSPDRGIGEKLFF.

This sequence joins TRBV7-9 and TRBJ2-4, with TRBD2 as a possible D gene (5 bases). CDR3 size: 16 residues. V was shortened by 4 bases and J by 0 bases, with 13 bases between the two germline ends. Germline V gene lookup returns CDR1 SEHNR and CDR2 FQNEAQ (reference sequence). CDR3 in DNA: TGTGCCAGCAGCTCCGAGAGGACTCTAGCCAAAAACATTCAGTACTTC. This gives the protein CASSSERTLAKNIQYF.

CDR3 coding DNA: TGTGCCAGCAGCTCCCCTGGGACACCTGGTGACTATGGCTACACCTTC. This codes for CASSSPGTPGDYGYTF. The chain recombines TRBV5-4 with TRBJ1-2; weak D call: TRBD1 (6 bases). With 3 bases removed from V and 3 bases from J, the gap between germline ends came to 18 bases. CDR1 is SGHNT and CDR2 is YYREEE in the germline V gene (reference sequence). CDR3 length: 16 residues.

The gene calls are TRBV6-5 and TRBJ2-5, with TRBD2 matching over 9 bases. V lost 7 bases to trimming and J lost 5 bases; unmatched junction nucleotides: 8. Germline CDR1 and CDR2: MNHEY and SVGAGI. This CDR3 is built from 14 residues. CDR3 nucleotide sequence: TGTGCCAGCATGCGGGAGGGTAAAAGGGAGACCCAGTACTTC. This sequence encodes CASMREGKRETQYF.

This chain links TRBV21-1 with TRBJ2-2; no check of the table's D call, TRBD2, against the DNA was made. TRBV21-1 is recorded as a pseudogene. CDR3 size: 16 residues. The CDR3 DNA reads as TGTGCCAGCAGCAAATGGGGAGGGCCGGGCACCGGGGAGCTGTTTTTT. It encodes CASSKWGGPGTGELFF.

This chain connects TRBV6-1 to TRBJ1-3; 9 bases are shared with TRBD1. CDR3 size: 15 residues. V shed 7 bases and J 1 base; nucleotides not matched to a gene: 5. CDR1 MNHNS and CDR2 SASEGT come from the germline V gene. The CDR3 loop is CASTRQGESGNTIYF. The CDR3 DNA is TGTGCCAGCACTCGACAGGGGGAATCTGGAAACACCATATATTTT.

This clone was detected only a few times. Here the CDR3 reads CASSEDSTGELFF. In nucleotides, the CDR3 is TGTGCCAGCAGTGAGGACAGCACCGGGGAGCTGTTTTTT. This chain links TRBV6-4 with TRBJ2-2, with D perhaps TRBD1 (6 bases). CDR1 is MRHNA, CDR2 SNTAGT, per germline. The CDR3 covers 13 residues. Trimming shortened V by 3 bases and J by 4 bases, and 6 bases separated the two germline ends.

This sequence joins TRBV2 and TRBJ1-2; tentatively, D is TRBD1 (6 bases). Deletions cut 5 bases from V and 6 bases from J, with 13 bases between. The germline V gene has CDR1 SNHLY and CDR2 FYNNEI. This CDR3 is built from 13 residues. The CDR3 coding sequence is TGTGCCAGCAGTCCTACAGGGTTCGATGGCTACACCTTC. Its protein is CASSPTGFDGYTF.

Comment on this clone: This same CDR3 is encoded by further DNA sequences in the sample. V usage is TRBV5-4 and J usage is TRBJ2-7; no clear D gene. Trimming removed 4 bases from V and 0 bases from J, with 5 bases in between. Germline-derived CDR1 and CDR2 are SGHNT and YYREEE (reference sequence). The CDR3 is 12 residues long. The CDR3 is CASSLSSYEQYF. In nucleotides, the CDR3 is TGTGCCAGCAGCCTTAGCTCCTACGAGCAGTACTTC.

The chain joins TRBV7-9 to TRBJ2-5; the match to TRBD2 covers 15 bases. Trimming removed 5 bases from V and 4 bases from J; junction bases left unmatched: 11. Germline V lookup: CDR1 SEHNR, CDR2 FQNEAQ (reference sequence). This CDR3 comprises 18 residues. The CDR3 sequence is CASSPPRTSGRAAETQYF. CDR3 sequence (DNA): TGTGCCAGCAGCCCGCCGAGGACTAGCGGGAGGGCCGCAGAGACCCAGTACTTC.

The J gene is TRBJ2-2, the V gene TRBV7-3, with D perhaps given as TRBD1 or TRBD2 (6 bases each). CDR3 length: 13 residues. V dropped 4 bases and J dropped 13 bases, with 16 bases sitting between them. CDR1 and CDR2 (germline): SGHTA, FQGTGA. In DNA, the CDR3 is TGTGCCAGCAGCTCGACAGGAGGGGAAGGGCTGTTTTTT. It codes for CASSSTGGEGLFF. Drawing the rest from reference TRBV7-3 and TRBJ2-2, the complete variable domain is GAGVSQTPSNKVTEKGKYVELRCDPISGHTALYWYRQSLGQGPEFLIYFQGTGAADDSGLPNDRFFAVRPEGSVSTLKIQRTERGDSAVYLCASSSTGGEGLFFGEGSRLTVL.

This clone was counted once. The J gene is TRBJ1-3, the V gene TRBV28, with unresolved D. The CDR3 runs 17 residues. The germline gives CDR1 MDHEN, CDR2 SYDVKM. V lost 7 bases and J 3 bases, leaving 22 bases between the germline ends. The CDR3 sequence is CASNNPGSPRGGNTIYF. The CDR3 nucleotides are TGTGCCAGCAATAATCCGGGATCCCCTCGGGGTGGAAACACCATATATTTT.

Here the CDR3 reads CASSPVGQPYEQYF. For the CDR3, the DNA is TGTGCCAGCAGCCCGGTGGGACAGCCCTACGAGCAGTACTTC. The J gene is TRBJ2-7, the V gene TRBV7-9; 7 bases agree with TRBD1. The CDR3 totals 14 residues. Germline CDR1 reads SEHNR; CDR2 reads FQNEAQ (reference sequence). Trimming cost V 5 bases and J 2 bases; bases outside gene matches: 6.

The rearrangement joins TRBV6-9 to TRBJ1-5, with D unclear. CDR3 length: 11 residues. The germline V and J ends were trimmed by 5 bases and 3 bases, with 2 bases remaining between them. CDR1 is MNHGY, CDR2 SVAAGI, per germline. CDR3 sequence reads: CASSPNQPQHF. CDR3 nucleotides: TGTGCCAGCAGTCCCAATCAGCCCCAGCATTTT.

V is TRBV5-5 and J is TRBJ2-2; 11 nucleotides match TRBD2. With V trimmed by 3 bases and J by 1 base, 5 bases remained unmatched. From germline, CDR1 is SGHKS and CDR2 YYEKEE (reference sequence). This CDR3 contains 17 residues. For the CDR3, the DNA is TGTGCCAGCAGCTGGGCCGGGACTAGCGGGAACACCGGGGAGCTGTTTTTT. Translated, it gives CASSWAGTSGNTGELFF. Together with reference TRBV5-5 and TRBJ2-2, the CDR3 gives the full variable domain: DAGVTQSPTHLIKTRGQQVTLRCSPISGHKSVSWYQQVLGQGPQFIFQYYEKEERGRGNFPDRFSARQFPNYSSELNVNALLLGDSALYLCASSWAGTSGNTGELFFGEGSRLTVL.

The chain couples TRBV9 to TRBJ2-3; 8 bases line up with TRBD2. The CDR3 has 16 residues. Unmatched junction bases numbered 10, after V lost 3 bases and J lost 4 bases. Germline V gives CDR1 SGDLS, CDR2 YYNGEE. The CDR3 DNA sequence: TGTGCCAGCAGCGCCCGTCTCGGGGGGGTGTCAGATACGCAGTATTTT. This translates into CASSARLGGVSDTQYF.

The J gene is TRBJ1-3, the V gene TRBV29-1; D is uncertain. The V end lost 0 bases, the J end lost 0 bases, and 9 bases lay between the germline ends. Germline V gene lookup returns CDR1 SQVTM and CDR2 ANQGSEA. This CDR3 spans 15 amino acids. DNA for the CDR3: TGCAGCGTTGAAGATTGGGCCACCTCTGGAAACACCATATATTTT. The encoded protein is CSVEDWATSGNTIYF.

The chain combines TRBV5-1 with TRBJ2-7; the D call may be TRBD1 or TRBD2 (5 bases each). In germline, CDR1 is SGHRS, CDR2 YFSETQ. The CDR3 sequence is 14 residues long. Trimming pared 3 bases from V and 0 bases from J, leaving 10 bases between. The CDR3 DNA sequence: TGCGCCAGCAGCTCGGGACCGATCTCCTACGAGCAGTACTTC. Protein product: CASSSGPISYEQYF.

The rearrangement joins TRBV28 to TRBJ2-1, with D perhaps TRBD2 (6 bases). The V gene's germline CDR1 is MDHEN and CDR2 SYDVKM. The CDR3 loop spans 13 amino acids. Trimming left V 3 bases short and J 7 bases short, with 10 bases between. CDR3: CASSFFAGNEQFF. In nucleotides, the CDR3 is TGTGCCAGCAGTTTCTTCGCGGGAAATGAGCAGTTCTTC. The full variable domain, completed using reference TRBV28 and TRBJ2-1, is DVKVTQSSRYLVKRTGEKVFLECVQDMDHENMFWYRQDPGLGLRLIYFSYDVKMKEKGDIPEGYSVSREKKERFSLILESASTNQTSMYLCASSFFAGNEQFFGPGTRLTVL.

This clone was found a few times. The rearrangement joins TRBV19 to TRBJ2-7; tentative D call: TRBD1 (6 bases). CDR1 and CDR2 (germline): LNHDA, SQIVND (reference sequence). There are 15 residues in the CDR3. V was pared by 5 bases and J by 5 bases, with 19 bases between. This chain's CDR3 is CASSPTGSLTHEQYF. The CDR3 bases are TGTGCCAGTAGTCCAACAGGGTCTTTGACTCACGAGCAGTACTTC.

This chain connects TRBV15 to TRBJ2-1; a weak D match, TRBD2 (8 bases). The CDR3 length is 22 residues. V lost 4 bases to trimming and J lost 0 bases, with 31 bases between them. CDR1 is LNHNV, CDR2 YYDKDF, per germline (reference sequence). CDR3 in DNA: TGTGCCACCAGCATCCGGGGAGTGGTCAGGGGGTCGAGCGGGAGCTCCTACAATGAGCAGTTCTTC. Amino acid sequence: CATSIRGVVRGSSGSSYNEQFF. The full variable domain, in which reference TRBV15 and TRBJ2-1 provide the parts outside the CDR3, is DAMVIQNPRYQVTQFGKPVTLSCSQTLNHNVMYWYQQKSSQAPKLLFHYYDKDFNNEADTPDNFQSRRPNTSFCFLDIRSPGLGDTAMYLCATSIRGVVRGSSGSSYNEQFFGPGTRLTVL.

This CDR3 is CASSPEEREGPYEQYF. CDR3 sequence (DNA): TGTGCCAGCAGCCCGGAAGAGCGGGAGGGCCCCTACGAGCAGTACTTC. The chain has TRBV5-8 and TRBJ2-7, with TRBD2 matching 10 bases. Germline V gene sequence: CDR1 SGHTS, CDR2 YDEGEE. The CDR3 consists of 16 residues. Trimming took 4 bases from V and 2 from J; bases not matched to a gene: 9.

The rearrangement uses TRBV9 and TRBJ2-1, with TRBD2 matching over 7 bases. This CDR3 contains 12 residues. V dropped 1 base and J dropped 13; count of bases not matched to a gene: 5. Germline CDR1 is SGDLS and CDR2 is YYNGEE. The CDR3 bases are TGTGCCAGCAGCGTAAGCGGGGCGGAACAGTTCTTC. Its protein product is CASSVSGAEQFF.

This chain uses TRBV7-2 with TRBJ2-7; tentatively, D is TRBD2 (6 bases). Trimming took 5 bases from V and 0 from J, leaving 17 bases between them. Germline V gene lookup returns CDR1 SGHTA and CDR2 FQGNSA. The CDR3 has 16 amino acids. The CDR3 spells CASSDPGLGSSYEQYF. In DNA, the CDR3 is TGTGCCAGCAGCGACCCGGGACTCGGGAGCTCCTACGAGCAGTACTTC. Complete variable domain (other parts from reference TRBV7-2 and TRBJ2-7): GAGVSQSPSNKVTEKGKDVELRCDPISGHTALYWYRQSLGQGLEFLIYFQGNSAPDKSGLPSDRFSAERTGGSVSTLTIQRTQQEDSAVYLCASSDPGLGSSYEQYFGPGTRLTVT.

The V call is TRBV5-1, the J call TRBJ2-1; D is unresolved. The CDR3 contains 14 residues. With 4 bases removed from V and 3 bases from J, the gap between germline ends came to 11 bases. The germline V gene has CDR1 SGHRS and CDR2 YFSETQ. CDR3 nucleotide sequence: TGCGCCAGCAGCCCCGGAAAGAACTACAATGAGCAGTTCTTC. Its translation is CASSPGKNYNEQFF. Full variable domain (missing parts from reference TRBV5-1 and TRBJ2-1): KAGVTQTPRYLIKTRGQQVTLSCSPISGHRSVSWYQQTPGQGLQFLFEYFSETQRNKGNFPGRFSGRQFSNSRSEMNVSTLELGDSALYLCASSPGKNYNEQFFGPGTRLTVL.

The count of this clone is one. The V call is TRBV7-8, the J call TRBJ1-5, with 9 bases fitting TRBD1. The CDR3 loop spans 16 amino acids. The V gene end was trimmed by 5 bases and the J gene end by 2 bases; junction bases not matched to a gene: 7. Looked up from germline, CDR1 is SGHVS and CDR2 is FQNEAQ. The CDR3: CASSKRTGVGNQPQHF. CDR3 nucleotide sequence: TGTGCCAGCAGCAAAAGGACAGGGGTGGGCAATCAGCCCCAGCATTTT.

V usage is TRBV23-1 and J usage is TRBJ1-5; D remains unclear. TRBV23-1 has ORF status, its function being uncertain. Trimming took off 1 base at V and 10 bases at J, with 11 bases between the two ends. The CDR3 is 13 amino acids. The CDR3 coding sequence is TGCGCCAGCAGTCAATTAGGAGGTACCCCCCAGCATTTT. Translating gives CASSQLGGTPQHF.

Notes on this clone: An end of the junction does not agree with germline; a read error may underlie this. DNA for the CDR3: TGTGCCAGCAGTTACTCGGGCCCCACGAGTTTGGTCTTC. Translating gives CASSYSGPTSLVF. The chain uses TRBV6-5 and TRBJ2-1; D not certain. The germline gives CDR1 MNHEY, CDR2 SVGAGI. The CDR3 length is 13 residues.